This T cell receptor beta chain was obtained from a study of OX40 agonist ivuxolimab in advanced cancers. Overall study context: Dose-escalation patients suffered from hepatocellular carcinoma, melanoma, renal cell or head and neck cancer. Under the entry rules, prior anti-PD-1, anti-PD-L1 or anti-CTLA-4 therapy was allowed, and about 38% had some. General study results and limits: Doses of 0.1 to 3.0 mg/kg were accompanied by clonal expansion of CD4+ and CD8+ blood T cells by week 6.

The germline gives CDR1 WNHNN, CDR2 SYGVQD (reference sequence). The CDR3 contains 14 residues. Trimming took 5 bases from V and 1 from J, leaving 11 bases between them. Concerning this clone itself: The antigen remains unidentified.

The protocol was immunoSEQ multiplex PCR, while the TCRdb copy is restricted to in-frame clones and leaves out a portion. The table includes some 50,000 clones, over 70% detected once. The specimen was CD4+ or CD8+ T cells sorted from blood, collected in a trial of the OX40 agonist ivuxolimab. The J gene is TRBJ1-1, the V gene TRBV10-1, with D uncertain. The clonotype was recovered from an adult with an advanced solid tumor such as melanoma, head and neck, liver or kidney cancer. CDR3: CASSNPPENTEAFF. The DNA of the CDR3 is TGCGCCAGCAGTAACCCCCCGGAGAACACTGAAGCTTTCTTT.